Each of the 22 T cell receptor beta chains below was sequenced from the same sample in a study of blood T cell repertoires in COVID-19. TCRdb keeps only in-frame clones here, not all; method: immunoSEQ multiplex PCR. This sample has 250,000 or so clones, with 70% to 90% found just once. Material for sequencing was PBMCs or T cells enriched from blood (not recorded which). The source is a young man who had recovered from COVID-19.

The rearrangement links TRBV6-5 to TRBJ2-5; 7 bases map to TRBD2. Germline CDR1 MNHEY, CDR2 SVGAGI. With V trimmed by 6 bases and J by 4 bases, 5 bases remained unmatched. The CDR3 consists of 13 residues. CDR3 nucleotide sequence: TGTGCCAGCAGGGCGGGAGTGATAGAGACCCAGTACTTC. Translation gives CASRAGVIETQYF.

The chain combines TRBV5-8 with TRBJ2-5; 7 nucleotides match TRBD2. The germline V gene encodes CDR1 SGHTS and CDR2 YDEGEE. The V gene end was trimmed by 1 base and the J gene end by 1 base; junction bases not matched to a gene: 1. The CDR3 totals 14 residues. Written as DNA, the CDR3 is TGTGCCAGCAGCTTGCCTAGCGGCCAAGAGACCCAGTACTTC. Translated, it gives CASSLPSGQETQYF.

This clone was seen more than once but under ten times. The V gene is TRBV30, the J gene TRBJ1-5, with D hard to call. This CDR3 contains 13 residues. The V gene lost 3 bases and the J gene lost 8 bases, with 14 bases spanning the gap. Germline CDR1 and CDR2: GTSNPN and SVGIG (reference sequence). In DNA form, the CDR3 reads TGTGCCTGGAGGCACCGAGAATTCGAGCCCCAGCATTTT. Translating gives CAWRHREFEPQHF.

The CDR3 DNA is TGTGCCAGCAGGAGACTACCGATGGGGACTGAAGCTTTCTTT. This sequence encodes CASRRLPMGTEAFF. This sequence joins TRBV6-5 and TRBJ1-1; D ambiguous. Trimming pared 6 bases from V and 5 bases from J, leaving 16 bases between. The CDR3 contains 14 residues. CDR1 is MNHEY, CDR2 SVGAGI, per germline.

The chain has TRBV5-1 and TRBJ1-5; TRBD1 matches 8 bases. Germline CDR1 SGHRS, CDR2 YFSETQ. CDR3 length equals 14 residues. V dropped 2 bases and J dropped 7; count of bases not matched to a gene: 5. CDR3 sequence reads: CASSLTTGEQPQHF. CDR3 nucleotide sequence: TGCGCCAGCAGCTTAACGACAGGGGAGCAGCCCCAGCATTTT.

For the CDR3, the DNA is TGTGCCAGCAGCTTAGCCAATCACTCAGGGGGATTCACAGATACGCAGTATTTT. Its translation: CASSLANHSGGFTDTQYF. The chain has TRBV7-2 and TRBJ2-3; 7 positions match TRBD1. This CDR3 has 18 residues. V lost 0 bases, J lost 2 bases, and 11 bases stayed unmatched. The germline V gene encodes CDR1 SGHTA and CDR2 FQGNSA.

This clone was observed a handful of times. The chain employs TRBV12-2 and TRBJ1-3; whether TRBD1, the table's D call, matches the DNA was not checked. TRBV12-2 is a listed pseudogene. The CDR3 extends over 15 amino acids. CDR3 residues: CASRFQEATGHTIYF. The CDR3 bases are TGTGCAAGTCGCTTCCAAGAGGCGACAGGGCACACCATATATTTT.

J is TRBJ2-7 and V is TRBV11-2, with a possible D match to TRBD1 (6 bases). In germline, CDR1 is SGHAT, CDR2 FQNNGV. The CDR3 extends over 14 amino acids. V was trimmed by 4 bases and J by 3 bases, leaving 13 bases between them. The CDR3 spells CASSSRGLFYEQYF. In DNA, the CDR3 is TGTGCCAGCAGCTCCAGGGGCCTCTTCTACGAGCAGTACTTC.

This chain connects TRBV27 to TRBJ1-2; a possible D gene is TRBD1 (5 bases). V dropped 10 bases and J dropped 8 bases, with 14 bases sitting between them. Germline CDR1 and CDR2: MNHEY and SMNVEV (reference sequence). The CDR3 has 11 amino acids. In DNA form, the CDR3 reads TGTGCCATACTGGGGGGGAGCGGCTACACCTTC. The encoded protein is CAILGGSGYTF.

V usage is TRBV5-1 and J usage is TRBJ2-1; a possible D gene is TRBD2 (6 bases). The V end lost 1 base, the J end lost 7 bases, and 12 bases lay between the germline ends. The CDR3 loop spans 14 amino acids. CDR1 is SGHRS and CDR2 is YFSETQ in the germline V gene. CDR3 nucleotide sequence: TGCGCCAGCAGCTTGCCGGGAGCCGGGAATGAGCAGTTCTTC. Its translation: CASSLPGAGNEQFF. The variable domain in full, completed from reference TRBV5-1 and TRBJ2-1, reads KAGVTQTPRYLIKTRGQQVTLSCSPISGHRSVSWYQQTPGQGLQFLFEYFSETQRNKGNFPGRFSGRQFSNSRSEMNVSTLELGDSALYLCASSLPGAGNEQFFGPGTRLTVL.

The chain recombines TRBV30 with TRBJ1-4; D remains unclear. Germline loops: CDR1 GTSNPN, CDR2 SVGIG (reference sequence). The V end lost 7 bases, the J end lost 7 bases, and 19 bases lay between the germline ends. CDR3 length equals 14 residues. DNA for the CDR3: TGTGCCTTCACACCCCGCGGGATTGGTGAAAAACTGTTTTTT. As protein: CAFTPRGIGEKLFF.

The chain employs TRBV6-5 and TRBJ1-5, with a tentative D call TRBD1 (5 bases). V gave up 10 bases and J gave up 4 bases, with 14 bases separating them. The CDR3 extends over 13 amino acids. The germline gives CDR1 MNHEY, CDR2 SVGAGI. The CDR3 region has the DNA TGTGCCACCCACGACAGCAAAAATCAGCCCCAGCATTTT. Protein sequence: CATHDSKNQPQHF.

This clone was observed a single time. The chain joins TRBV16 to TRBJ1-1; 7 bases fit TRBD1. This CDR3 region has 15 residues. Germline V gives CDR1 KGHSY, CDR2 FQNENV. The V and J ends lost 5 bases and 0 bases, in that order; junction bases with no gene match: 6. The CDR3: CASSEGQVMNTEAFF. In nucleotides, the CDR3 is TGTGCCAGCAGCGAAGGACAGGTCATGAACACTGAAGCTTTCTTT.

The chain recombines TRBV6-5 with TRBJ2-7, with TRBD2 matching over 8 bases. This CDR3 region has 14 residues. The germline gives CDR1 MNHEY, CDR2 SVGAGI. With V trimmed by 6 bases and J by 4 bases, 8 bases remained unmatched. CDR3 protein: CASRQTSGAYEQYF. The CDR3 bases are TGTGCCAGCAGACAAACTAGCGGAGCTTACGAGCAGTACTTC.

This clone has a count of ten or more. J is TRBJ1-6 and V is TRBV7-9, with TRBD1 matching over 7 bases. CDR3 length: 16 residues. The germline gives CDR1 SEHNR, CDR2 FQNEAQ (reference sequence). The trim removed 5 bases at V and 10 bases at J, leaving 14 bases unmatched. DNA for the CDR3: TGTGCCAGCAGCCGCAACTTAGGGGGCGCAGAATCACCCCTCCACTTT. Translating gives CASSRNLGGAESPLHF.

The chain couples TRBV15 to TRBJ2-6; 8 bases are a match to TRBD1. The CDR3 contains 19 residues. The V gene end was trimmed by 4 bases and the J gene end by 3 bases; junction bases not matched to a gene: 14. CDR1 LNHNV and CDR2 YYDKDF come from the germline V gene (reference sequence). For the CDR3, the DNA is TGTGCCACCAGCACAAGGAGGGCAGGGGGCTCTGTTGGGGCCAACGTCCTGACTTTC. As protein: CATSTRRAGGSVGANVLTF.

This clone was counted between two and nine times. This CDR3 reads CASSSPQVVNEKLFF. CDR3 bases: TGTGCCAGCAGTTCCCCGCAGGTAGTTAATGAAAAACTGTTTTTT. The genes are TRBV28 and TRBJ1-4; D ambiguous. The CDR3 loop spans 15 amino acids. V was cut by 4 bases and J by 4 bases, with 13 bases left in between. Germline V gene data show CDR1 as MDHEN and CDR2 as SYDVKM.

The rearrangement joins TRBV10-3 to TRBJ2-7, with a possible D match to TRBD2 (5 bases). Germline V lookup: CDR1 ENHRY, CDR2 SYGVKD. This CDR3 contains 12 residues. With 11 bases removed from V and 0 bases from J, the gap between germline ends came to 11 bases. The CDR3: CAAGLNSYEQYF. CDR3 nucleotides: TGTGCCGCAGGACTCAACTCCTACGAGCAGTACTTC.

The V and J genes are TRBV5-6 and TRBJ1-2; no definite D call. CDR3 length equals 13 residues. V gave up 0 bases and J gave up 1 base, with 4 bases separating them. The germline gives CDR1 SGHDT, CDR2 YYEEEE. The CDR3 region has the DNA TGTGCCAGCAGCTTGGACAGTAACTATGGCTACACCTTC. Its translation: CASSLDSNYGYTF.

The chain combines TRBV5-4 with TRBJ2-5; 9 bases align to TRBD2. In germline, CDR1 is SGHNT, CDR2 YYREEE (reference sequence). With V trimmed by 4 bases and J by 5 bases, 6 bases remained unmatched. This CDR3 has 14 amino acids. CDR3 loop: CASSPAGGRETQYF. The CDR3 nucleotides read TGTGCCAGCAGCCCGGCGGGGGGGCGGGAGACCCAGTACTTC.

The chain recombines TRBV4-1 with TRBJ1-6, with TRBD1 matching 9 bases. Germline V gives CDR1 MGHRA, CDR2 YSYEKL. J lost 7 bases, V lost 5 bases, and 6 bases had no gene match. The CDR3 length is 15 residues. Here the CDR3 DNA reads TGCGCCAGCAGCGAACAGGGGGCTTTGAATTCACCCCTCCACTTT. It yields the protein CASSEQGALNSPLHF.

The V and J genes are TRBV30 and TRBJ1-5; TRBD1 might be the D (6 bases). Germline assignment: CDR1 GTSNPN and CDR2 SVGIG (reference sequence). V was clipped by 3 bases and J by 7 bases, with 13 bases between them. There are 13 residues in the CDR3. The CDR3 sequence: CAWSPEDSQPQHF. CDR3 coding DNA: TGTGCCTGGAGCCCCGAGGACAGCCAGCCCCAGCATTTT.